One sample yielded the 9 T cell receptor beta chains listed below, sequenced in a study of blood T cells in healthy people across ages. Using a J-beta primer mix together with a sample-barcoded 5' primer, a second PCR was run for about 6 to 12 cycles. TCRdb analysed the 5' RACE reads with MiXCR anew, one entry per CDR3 protein. Of about 670,000 distinct CDR3 sequences listed, approximately 40% are singletons. The sequencing sample was made of blood. The receptors derive from a man older than 75 in good health.

This clonotype was counted a few times. The chain combines TRBV28 with TRBJ2-6; D is undetermined. V was pared by 4 bases and J by 0 bases, with 7 bases between. This CDR3 is built from 15 residues. CDR1 and CDR2 (germline): MDHEN, SYDVKM. CDR3 coding DNA: TGTGCCAGCAGTTCCGTGAGCTCTGGGGCCAACGTCCTGACTTTC. It translates to CASSSVSSGANVLTF.

With regard to this clonotype: One end of the junction varies from germline; a read error may be responsible. This chain joins TRBV7-9 and TRBJ2-2; D gene unclear. This CDR3 has 11 residues. Germline CDR1 SEHNR, CDR2 FQNEAQ (reference sequence). This chain's CDR3 is CTSSSARELFF. The CDR3 DNA follows: TGTACCAGCAGTAGTGCCCGGGAGCTGTTTTTT.

This rearrangement joins TRBV6-1 to TRBJ1-1; D unresolved. Germline V gives CDR1 MNHNS, CDR2 SASEGT. The V end was cut by 5 bases, the J end by 7 bases, with 11 bases between. CDR3 length equals 12 residues. The CDR3 DNA reads as TGTGCCAGCAGTTTCGGACGCCTTGAAGCTTTCTTT. Residues: CASSFGRLEAFF.

This clonotype was seen at least ten times. The chain employs TRBV15 and TRBJ2-5; a possible D gene is TRBD1 (6 bases). The germline V gene encodes CDR1 LNHNV and CDR2 YYDKDF (reference sequence). This CDR3 is 15 amino acids long. V lost 0 bases and J 3 bases, leaving 11 bases between the germline ends. The DNA of the CDR3 is TGTGCCACCAGCAGAGATCCCAGGGGCAAAGAGACCCAGTACTTC. This codes for CATSRDPRGKETQYF.

The chain combines TRBV9 with TRBJ2-7; D is possibly TRBD1 or TRBD2 (6 bases each). Per germline, CDR1 SGDLS and CDR2 YYNGEE. The CDR3 extends over 15 amino acids. Between the trimmed V and J ends, which lost 0 bases and 2 bases, there was a span of 12 bases. The CDR3 nucleotides are TGTGCCAGCAGCGTAGAGGGGGGTTTCGCCTACGAGCAGTACTTC. This translates into CASSVEGGFAYEQYF.

The chain employs TRBV6-1 and TRBJ2-3; perhaps TRBD1 as D (6 bases). Germline values: CDR1 MNHNS, CDR2 SASEGT. The CDR3 is 13 amino acids. The germline V and J ends were trimmed by 6 bases and 6 bases, with 13 bases remaining between them. The CDR3 bases are TGTGCCAGCAGCCTACAGGGTATGGATACGCAGTATTTT. Translated: CASSLQGMDTQYF.

The chain uses TRBV9 and TRBJ1-2; 8 bases agree with TRBD1. CDR1 is SGDLS, CDR2 YYNGEE, per germline. The ends lost 4 bases at V and 7 bases at J; junction bases unmatched: 6. This CDR3 is 13 amino acids long. The CDR3 region has the DNA TGTGCCAGCAGCACCCGGACAGGGTTTGGCTACACCTTC. This gives the protein CASSTRTGFGYTF.

The rearrangement joins TRBV28 to TRBJ2-7; 9 nucleotides agree with TRBD1. Germline trimming cut 7 bases from V and 0 bases from J; bases unmatched to any gene: 7. Germline loops: CDR1 MDHEN, CDR2 SYDVKM. The CDR3 extends over 15 amino acids. CDR3 coding DNA: TGTGCCAGCAACCCCGGGACAGGGTTCTCCTACGAGCAGTACTTC. It specifies CASNPGTGFSYEQYF.

The gene calls are TRBV20-1 and TRBJ2-1, with TRBD2 identical over 15 bases. The ends lost 6 bases at V and 7 bases at J; junction bases unmatched: 10. The germline CDR1 and CDR2 sequences are DFQATT and SNEGSKA (reference sequence). The CDR3 has 16 residues. The DNA for the CDR3 is TGCAGTGCCGGGACGGGACTAGCGGGAGGCAGGAATGAGCAGTTCTTC. Its protein product is CSAGTGLAGGRNEQFF.